These 3 T cell receptor beta chains came from one sample sequenced in a study of shared clonotypes between healthy human individuals. Profiling relied on immunoSEQ multiplex PCR, and the TCRdb table lists in-frame clones only, not all of them. The table records hundreds of thousands of clones, 96% of them present only once. The specimen sequenced was naive CD4+ T cells sorted from blood. Subset here: CD45RA+ positively selected. The source of these receptors is a woman between 25 and 40 years old in good health.

The chain combines TRBV5-5 with TRBJ2-2, with D maybe TRBD2 (7 bases). V gave up 5 bases and J gave up 0 bases, with 17 bases separating them. The CDR3 totals 17 residues. Germline V CDR1 and CDR2: SGHKS, YYEKEE (reference sequence). In nucleotides, the CDR3 is TGTGCCAGCAGTCGGGGGCACGCGGGGGCGAACACCGGGGAGCTGTTTTTT. As protein: CASSRGHAGANTGELFF. The full variable domain, completed using reference TRBV5-5 and TRBJ2-2, is DAGVTQSPTHLIKTRGQQVTLRCSPISGHKSVSWYQQVLGQGPQFIFQYYEKEERGRGNFPDRFSARQFPNYSSELNVNALLLGDSALYLCASSRGHAGANTGELFFGEGSRLTVL.

The chain employs TRBV10-3 and TRBJ1-3; 7 nucleotides agree with TRBD1. This CDR3 has 17 residues. CDR1 is ENHRY, CDR2 SYGVKD, per germline. V trimming: 4 bases; J trimming: 3 bases; junction bases outside the gene matches: 12. In DNA, the CDR3 is TGTGCCATCAGTGCGTCAGACAGGGCCCCGGGTGGAAACACCATATATTTT. Translation gives CAISASDRAPGGNTIYF.

The chain carries TRBV7-9 and TRBJ1-3; D not resolved. This CDR3 has 15 residues. Germline CDR1 reads SEHNR; CDR2 reads FQNEAQ (reference sequence). Trimming removed 2 bases at V and 0 bases at J, with 8 bases between. The CDR3 loop is CASSLLVSSGNTIYF. The CDR3 DNA reads as TGTGCCAGCAGCTTACTCGTAAGCTCTGGAAACACCATATATTTT. The entire variable domain, with the rest obtained from reference TRBV7-9 and TRBJ1-3, is as follows: DTGVSQNPRHKITKRGQNVTFRCDPISEHNRLYWYRQTLGQGPEFLTYFQNEAQLEKSRLLSDRFSAERPKGSFSTLEIQRTEQGDSAMYLCASSLLVSSGNTIYFGEGSWLTVV.